One and the same sample provided the 8 T cell receptor beta chains below, sequenced in a study of shared clonotypes between healthy human individuals. Some clones are missing from TCRdb's copy, which holds only in-frame ones; the method was immunoSEQ multiplex PCR. There are over 2 million clones in the sample; approximately 94% occur only once, and 1.1% lies in the top ten. Terminally differentiated effector memory CD45RA+ cells were excluded from the naive CD8 cells, which were CD45RO-negative and positively selected for CCR7. The specimen was naive CD8+ T cells sorted from blood. Source of these receptors: a man between 18 and 35 years old in good health.

The CDR3 DNA is TGTGCCATCAGTGAACCGGACACCTTCCCCTACGAGCAGTACTTC. The encoded protein is CAISEPDTFPYEQYF. The rearrangement joins TRBV10-3 to TRBJ2-7, with D possibly being TRBD1 (5 bases). Germline assignment: CDR1 ENHRY and CDR2 SYGVKD. CDR3 length: 15 residues. Trimming removed 3 bases at V and 2 bases at J, with 14 bases between.

The V gene is TRBV11-2, the J gene TRBJ2-1; D ambiguous. The CDR3 is 12 residues long. The germline CDR1 and CDR2 sequences are SGHAT and FQNNGV. Trimming removed 5 bases from V and 7 bases from J, with 9 bases in between. CDR3: CASSLMDNEQFF. The CDR3 DNA reads as TGTGCCAGCAGCCTTATGGATAATGAGCAGTTCTTC.

Of note for this clone: In the same sample, other DNA sequences code for this CDR3. The chain uses TRBV7-9 and TRBJ2-2; no clear D gene. In germline, CDR1 is SEHNR, CDR2 FQNEAQ (reference sequence). Trimming removed 5 bases from V and 2 bases from J, with 6 bases in between. This CDR3 is 13 amino acids long. The CDR3 nucleotides are TGTGCCAGCAGCCCCTCTAACACCGGGGAGCTGTTTTTT. Its protein product is CASSPSNTGELFF.

The chain is built from TRBV6-5 and TRBJ1-4; no reliable D call. The CDR3 has 14 residues. The germline V and J ends were trimmed by 2 bases and 7 bases, with 11 bases remaining between them. Germline V gene data show CDR1 as MNHEY and CDR2 as SVGAGI. The DNA of the CDR3 is TGTGCCAGCAGTTACCTACCGGGGTCTGAAAAACTGTTTTTT. This translates into CASSYLPGSEKLFF.

V is TRBV9 and J is TRBJ1-2, with no clear D. The CDR3 consists of 14 residues. The V end lost 3 bases, the J end lost 0 bases, and 9 bases lay between the germline ends. Germline CDR1 reads SGDLS; CDR2 reads YYNGEE. In DNA, the CDR3 is TGTGCCAGCAGCGGCCTCGCCCCTAACTATGGCTACACCTTC. This gives the protein CASSGLAPNYGYTF. Based on the CDR3 plus reference TRBV9 and TRBJ1-2, the full variable domain is DSGVTQTPKHLITATGQRVTLRCSPRSGDLSVYWYQQSLDQGLQFLIQYYNGEERAKGNILERFSAQQFPDLHSELNLSSLELGDSALYFCASSGLAPNYGYTFGSGTRLTVV.

This chain uses TRBV6-6 with TRBJ1-2; D gene uncertain. The CDR3 covers 13 residues. The ends were cut back, 2 bases at V and 6 bases at J, with 10 bases in the middle. CDR1 and CDR2 from the germline V gene are MNHNY and SVGAGI (reference sequence). Here the CDR3 DNA reads TGTGCCAGCAGTTACGAAGGGCTGGATGGCTACACCTTC. This gives the protein CASSYEGLDGYTF.

The chain employs TRBV29-1 and TRBJ2-7, with 8 bases aligning to TRBD2. From germline, CDR1 is SQVTM and CDR2 ANQGSEA. The CDR3 consists of 14 residues. V was clipped by 6 bases and J by 2 bases; unmatched bases: 9. In DNA, the CDR3 is TGCAGCGTCCCAGGACTAGCTAAACCCTACGAGCAGTACTTC. This codes for CSVPGLAKPYEQYF.

The V call is TRBV30, the J call TRBJ2-7; weak D call: TRBD1 (5 bases). The germline gives CDR1 GTSNPN, CDR2 SVGIG (reference sequence). This CDR3 is built from 13 residues. V was cut by 0 bases and J by 5 bases, with 11 bases left in between. The CDR3 loop reads CAWSVLTDNEQYF. The CDR3 DNA reads TGTGCCTGGAGTGTACTAACGGACAACGAGCAGTACTTC.